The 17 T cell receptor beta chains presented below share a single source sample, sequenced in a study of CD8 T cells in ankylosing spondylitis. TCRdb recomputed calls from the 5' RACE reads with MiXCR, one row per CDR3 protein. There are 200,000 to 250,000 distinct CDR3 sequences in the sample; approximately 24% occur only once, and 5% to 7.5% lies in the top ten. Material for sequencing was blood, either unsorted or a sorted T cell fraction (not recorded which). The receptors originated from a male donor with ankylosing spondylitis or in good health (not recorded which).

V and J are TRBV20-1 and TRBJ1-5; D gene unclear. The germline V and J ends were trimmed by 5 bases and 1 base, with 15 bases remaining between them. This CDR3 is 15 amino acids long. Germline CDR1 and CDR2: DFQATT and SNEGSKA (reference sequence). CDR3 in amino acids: CSAVQRGRSNQPQHF. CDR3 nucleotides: TGCAGTGCTGTGCAGCGAGGTAGAAGCAATCAGCCCCAGCATTTT.

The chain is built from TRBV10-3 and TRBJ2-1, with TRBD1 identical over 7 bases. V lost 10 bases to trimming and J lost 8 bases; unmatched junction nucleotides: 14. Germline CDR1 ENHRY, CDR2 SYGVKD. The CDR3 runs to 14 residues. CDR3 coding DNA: TGTGCCAGCTCTCCAACAGGGGATCTCGATGAGCAGTTCTTC. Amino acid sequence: CASSPTGDLDEQFF.

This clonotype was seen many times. The CDR3 is CASSQGSGRAQETQYF. DNA for the CDR3: TGTGCCAGCAGCCAAGGAAGCGGGAGGGCCCAGGAAACGCAGTATTTT. J is TRBJ2-3 and V is TRBV4-2; 10 bases match TRBD2. V was pared by 1 base and J by 9 bases, with 10 bases of the junction left unmatched. Germline V lookup: CDR1 LGHNA, CDR2 YNFKEQ. The CDR3 is 16 residues long.

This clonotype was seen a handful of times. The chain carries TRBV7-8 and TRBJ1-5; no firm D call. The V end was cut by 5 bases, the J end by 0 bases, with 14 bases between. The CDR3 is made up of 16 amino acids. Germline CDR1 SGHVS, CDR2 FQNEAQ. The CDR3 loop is CASSATGFNSNQPQHF. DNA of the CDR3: TGTGCCAGCAGCGCAACGGGTTTCAATAGCAATCAGCCCCAGCATTTT.

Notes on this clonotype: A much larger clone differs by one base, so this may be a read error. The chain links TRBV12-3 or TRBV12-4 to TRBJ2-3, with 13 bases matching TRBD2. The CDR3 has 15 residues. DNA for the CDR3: TGTTCCAGCAGTTTTACTAGCGGGAGGGCCAGTTTTCTCTATTTT. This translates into CSSSFTSGRASFLYF.

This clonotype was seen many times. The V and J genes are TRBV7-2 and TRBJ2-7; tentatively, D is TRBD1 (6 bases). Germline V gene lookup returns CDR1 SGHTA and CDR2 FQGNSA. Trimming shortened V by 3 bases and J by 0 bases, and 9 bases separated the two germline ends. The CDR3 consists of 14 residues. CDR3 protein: CASSLADSSYEQYF. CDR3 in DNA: TGTGCCAGCAGCTTGGCGGACAGCTCCTACGAGCAGTACTTC. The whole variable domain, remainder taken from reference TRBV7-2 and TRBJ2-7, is GAGVSQSPSNKVTEKGKDVELRCDPISGHTALYWYRQSLGQGLEFLIYFQGNSAPDKSGLPSDRFSAERTGGSVSTLTIQRTQQEDSAVYLCASSLADSSYEQYFGPGTRLTVT.

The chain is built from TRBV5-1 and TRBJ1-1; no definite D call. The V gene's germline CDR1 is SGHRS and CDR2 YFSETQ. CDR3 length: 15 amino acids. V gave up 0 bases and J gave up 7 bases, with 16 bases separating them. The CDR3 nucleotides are TGCGCCAGCAGCTTGGTATCCCCGGAGAAGGATGAAGCTTTCTTT. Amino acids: CASSLVSPEKDEAFF.

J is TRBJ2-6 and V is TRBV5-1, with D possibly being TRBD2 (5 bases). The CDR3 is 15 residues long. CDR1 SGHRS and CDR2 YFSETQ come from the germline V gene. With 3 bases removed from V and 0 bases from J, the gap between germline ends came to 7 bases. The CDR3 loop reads CASSSGSSGANVLTF. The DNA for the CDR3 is TGCGCCAGCAGCTCTGGGAGCTCTGGGGCCAACGTCCTGACTTTC.

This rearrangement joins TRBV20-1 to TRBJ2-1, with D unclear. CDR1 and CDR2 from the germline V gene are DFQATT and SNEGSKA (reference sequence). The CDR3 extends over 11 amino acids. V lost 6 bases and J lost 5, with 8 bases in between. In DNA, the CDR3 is TGCAGTGCCGGAGTAAACAATGAGCAGTTCTTC. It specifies CSAGVNNEQFF.

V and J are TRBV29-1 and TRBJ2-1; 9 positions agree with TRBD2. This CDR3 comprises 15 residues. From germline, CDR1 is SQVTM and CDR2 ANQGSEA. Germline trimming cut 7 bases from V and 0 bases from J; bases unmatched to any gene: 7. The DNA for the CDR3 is TGCAGCGGTGGGACTAGCCTGAGCTCCTACAATGAGCAGTTCTTC. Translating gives CSGGTSLSSYNEQFF.

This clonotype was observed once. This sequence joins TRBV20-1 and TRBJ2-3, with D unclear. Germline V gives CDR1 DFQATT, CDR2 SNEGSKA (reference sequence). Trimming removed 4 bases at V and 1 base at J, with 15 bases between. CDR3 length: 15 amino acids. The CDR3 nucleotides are TGCAGTGCTACAACCCGACCATGGGGCACAGATACGCAGTATTTT. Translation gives CSATTRPWGTDTQYF.

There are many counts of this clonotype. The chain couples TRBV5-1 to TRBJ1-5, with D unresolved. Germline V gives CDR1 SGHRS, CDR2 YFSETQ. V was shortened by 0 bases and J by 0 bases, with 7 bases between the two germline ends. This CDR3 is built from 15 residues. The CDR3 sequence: CASSLAGDSNQPQHF. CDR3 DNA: TGCGCCAGCAGCTTGGCTGGGGATAGCAATCAGCCCCAGCATTTT.

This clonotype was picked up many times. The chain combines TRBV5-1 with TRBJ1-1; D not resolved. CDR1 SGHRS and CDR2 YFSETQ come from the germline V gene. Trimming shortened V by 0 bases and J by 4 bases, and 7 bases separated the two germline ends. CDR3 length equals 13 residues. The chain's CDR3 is CASSLEGSTEAFF. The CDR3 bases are TGCGCCAGCAGCTTGGAGGGTAGCACTGAAGCTTTCTTT.

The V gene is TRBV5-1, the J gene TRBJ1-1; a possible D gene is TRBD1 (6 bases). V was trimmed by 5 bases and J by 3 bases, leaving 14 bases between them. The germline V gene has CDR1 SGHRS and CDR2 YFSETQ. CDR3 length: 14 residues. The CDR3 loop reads CASSWGRGDTEAFF. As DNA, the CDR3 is TGCGCCAGCAGTTGGGGGCGCGGGGACACTGAAGCTTTCTTT.

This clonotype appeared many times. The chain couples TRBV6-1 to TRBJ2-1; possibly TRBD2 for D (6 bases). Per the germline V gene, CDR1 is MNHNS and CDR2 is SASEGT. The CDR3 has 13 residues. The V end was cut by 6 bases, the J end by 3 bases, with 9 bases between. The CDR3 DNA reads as TGTGCCAGCAGGAAGACTAGCTACAATGAGCAGTTCTTC. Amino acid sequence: CASRKTSYNEQFF.

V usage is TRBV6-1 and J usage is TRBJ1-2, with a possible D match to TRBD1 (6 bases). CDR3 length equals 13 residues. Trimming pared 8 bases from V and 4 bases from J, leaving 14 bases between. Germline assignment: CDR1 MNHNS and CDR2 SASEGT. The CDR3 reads CASGQAGVYGYTF. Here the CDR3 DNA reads TGTGCCAGCGGCCAGGCAGGGGTCTATGGCTACACCTTC.

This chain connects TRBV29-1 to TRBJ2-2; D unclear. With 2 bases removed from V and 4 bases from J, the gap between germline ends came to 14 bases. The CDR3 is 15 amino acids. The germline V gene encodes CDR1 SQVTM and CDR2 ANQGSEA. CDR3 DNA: TGCAGCGTTGAAAAAGGTGGAGTGGCCACCGGGGAGCTGTTTTTT. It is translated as CSVEKGGVATGELFF.